The rows below give T cell receptor beta chains drawn from one sample of a study of T cells in Graves' hyperthyroidism and ophthalmopathy. TCRdb ran MiXCR on the multiplex PCR reads and lists one entry per CDR3 protein. The table has about 400,000 distinct CDR3 sequences, more than 12% seen once; the top ten hold about 33%. The sample was blood. The receptors were gathered from a woman aged 25 to 39 with Graves' hyperthyroidism. Each CDR3 is given with its conserved first and last residue. A D gene is named only where the DNA matches it firmly. For some rows the clone size is stated as once, few or many, or as a class when expanded; others skip it.

size	V	J	D	CDR3	DNA
many	TRBV29-1	TRBJ2-1	TRBD2	CSVERGGISSYNEQFF	TGCAGCGTTGAACGGGGAGGGATAAGCTCCTACAATGAGCAGTTCTTC
NA	TRBV18	TRBJ2-1	NA	CASSNPQTAPQGSYNEQFF	TGTGCCAGCTCCAATCCCCAAACTGCCCCGCAGGGCTCCTACAATGAGCAGTTCTTC
NA	TRBV9	TRBJ2-5	TRBD2	CASSSLTSGETQYF	TGTGCCAGCAGCTCCTTGACTAGCGGGGAGACCCAGTACTTC
NA	TRBV30	TRBJ2-4	TRBD2	CAWSVLAGGLQYF	TGTGCCTGGAGTGTACTAGCGGGGGGGCTTCAGTACTTC
many	TRBV28	TRBJ2-4	TRBD2	CASSSPGLADIQYF	TGTGCCAGCAGTTCTCCGGGACTAGCGGACATTCAGTACTTC
many	TRBV29-1	TRBJ1-1	NA	CSVGGVNTEAFF	TGCAGCGTAGGCGGGGTGAACACTGAAGCTTTCTTT
NA	TRBV20-1	TRBJ2-2	TRBD1	CSSGQGHPGELFF	TGCAGTTCGGGACAGGGTCACCCCGGGGAGCTGTTTTTT
NA	TRBV7-2	TRBJ1-2	NA	CASSLDGANYGYTF	TGTGCCAGCAGCTTAGACGGAGCTAACTATGGCTACACCTTC
few	TRBV10-2	TRBJ2-5	NA	CASSRVPRGETQYF	TGCGCCAGCAGTCGGGTCCCTAGGGGGGAGACCCAGTACTTC
few	TRBV20-1	TRBJ2-3	NA	CSASLGVDTQYF	TGCAGTGCTAGCTTAGGGGTGGATACGCAGTATTTT
many	TRBV28	TRBJ2-7	NA	CASSFGLGSSYEQYF	TGTGCCAGCAGTTTCGGACTGGGAAGCTCCTACGAGCAGTACTTC
many	TRBV11-1	TRBJ2-1	TRBD2	CASSLEAGVGREQFF	TGTGCCAGCAGCTTAGAAGCGGGAGTCGGGCGTGAGCAGTTCTTC
few	TRBV3-1	TRBJ1-2	NA	CASSQESTSNYGYTF	TGTGCCAGCAGCCAAGAATCCACTTCTAACTATGGCTACACCTTC
many	TRBV7-2	TRBJ2-1	TRBD2	CASSWASGTNEQFF	TGTGCCAGCAGCTGGGCTAGCGGGACTAATGAGCAGTTCTTC
few	TRBV10-3	TRBJ1-6	TRBD1	CAIADRFDNSPLHF	TGTGCCATAGCGGACAGGTTCGATAATTCACCCCTCCACTTT
NA	TRBV13	TRBJ1-5	TRBD1	CASSFGTGLGQPQHF	TGTGCCAGCAGCTTCGGGACAGGGTTAGGTCAGCCCCAGCATTTT
few	TRBV14	TRBJ2-7	TRBD1	CASSLQTGSSYEQYF	TGTGCCAGCAGCTTACAGACAGGGAGCTCCTACGAGCAGTACTTC
many	TRBV6-1	TRBJ1-1	NA	CASMESIAAEAFF	TGTGCCAGCATGGAGTCTATAGCGGCTGAAGCTTTCTTT
many	TRBV30	TRBJ1-1	NA	CAWSVRGETEAFF	TGTGCCTGGAGTGTACGCGGGGAGACTGAAGCTTTCTTT
many	TRBV3-1	TRBJ2-7	NA	CASSQDALAASYEQYF	TGTGCCAGCAGCCAAGATGCGCTAGCTGCATCCTACGAGCAGTACTTC
many	TRBV28	TRBJ2-7	NA	CVIGGPGYEQYF	TGTGTTATCGGAGGGCCGGGATACGAGCAGTACTTC
NA	TRBV5-4	TRBJ1-1	NA	CASSLEVGEAFF	TGTGCCAGCAGCTTGGAGGTAGGAGAAGCTTTCTTT
many	TRBV7-9	TRBJ1-2	NA	CASSPGAPPGGYTF	TGTGCCAGCAGCCCAGGGGCCCCGCCTGGAGGCTACACCTTC
few	TRBV15	TRBJ1-5	NA	CATSGQGYGNQPQHF	TGTGCCACCAGCGGTCAGGGTTACGGCAATCAGCCCCAGCATTTT
once	TRBV5-1	TRBJ2-1	TRBD2	CASSLGTSGRMGEQFF	TGCGCCAGCAGCCTTGGGACTAGCGGGAGAATGGGTGAGCAGTTCTTC
many	TRBV9	TRBJ2-5	TRBD2	CASSVASGSVPETQYF	TGTGCCAGCAGCGTAGCTAGCGGGAGTGTTCCAGAGACCCAGTACTTC
once	TRBV28	TRBJ2-7	TRBD1	CASSPGTGSEQYF	TGTGCCAGCAGTCCTGGGACAGGGAGCGAGCAGTACTTC
few	TRBV7-9	TRBJ1-3	TRBD1	CASSGGQGGNTIYF	TGTGCCAGCAGCGGTGGACAGGGGGGGAACACCATATATTTT
few	TRBV4-1	TRBJ2-4	NA	CASSQVMDPAIQYF	TGCGCCAGCAGCCAAGTGATGGATCCAGCCATTCAGTACTTC
NA	TRBV9	TRBJ1-2	NA	CASSVDPTNYGYTF	TGTGCCAGCAGCGTAGATCCAACTAACTATGGCTACACCTTC
many	TRBV2	TRBJ2-7	TRBD1	CASSRTGGAAEQYF	TGTGCCAGCAGCCGGACAGGGGGCGCAGCCGAGCAGTACTTC
few	TRBV3-1	TRBJ2-1	NA	CASSVSVGANEQFF	TGTGCCAGCAGTGTCTCAGTGGGAGCGAATGAGCAGTTCTTC